Listed here is a single T cell receptor beta chain. Its antigen is undetermined. The data originate from a study of T cell clusters in autoimmune cytopenias. Study-level results: TRB repertoire shifts in secondary cytopenia and chronic lymphocytic leukemia mostly reflected lymphoma, not autoimmunity. Physiological T cell clusters of healthy donors were apparently absent in primary autoimmune cytopenia patients. Compared with active autoimmune hepatitis patients, healthy donors showed about 3-fold more exclusive TRB clusters.

Each sample's input was roughly 250 ng genomic DNA, 35,000 to 40,000 genome equivalents. Multiplex touch-down PCR amplified TRB using TRB-A and TRB-B pools in one tube. Reanalyzing the multiplex PCR reads, TCRdb keeps one entry per CDR3 protein, without DNA. The sample has some 6,000 distinct CDR3 sequences. The sequencing input was peripheral blood. The TCR was taken from a human donor with an autoimmune cytopenia or autoimmune hepatitis (not recorded which).

The CDR3 here is CAWSPRWSAANTEAFF. This sequence joins TRBV30 and TRBJ1-1; the D gene TCRdb calls, TRBD1, cannot be checked with no DNA. CDR1 and CDR2 from the germline V gene are GTSNPN and SVGIG (reference sequence). The CDR3 contains 16 residues.